The 27 T cell receptor beta chains below were found in one sample sequenced in a study of T cells in Graves' hyperthyroidism and ophthalmopathy. Amplified regions were TCR beta CDR3 sequences from RNA transcripts. Primed by the HTBI set, a first-round RT-PCR was run on the TCR CDR3. TCRdb re-derived calls from the multiplex PCR reads in MiXCR, one entry per CDR3 protein. Of fewer than 650,000 distinct CDR3 sequences in the sample, around 43% are singletons; the top ten hold about 45%. The source material was peripheral blood or thyroid tissue (not recorded which). The receptors come from an adult woman with Graves' disease, either hyperthyroidism or ophthalmopathy (not recorded which).

Details on this clonotype: This clone may be a read error of a much larger clone one base away. The chain uses TRBV12-3 or TRBV12-4 and TRBJ2-7; 8 bases are shared with TRBD2. V was clipped by 6 bases and J by 0 bases; unmatched bases: 7. There are 15 residues in the CDR3. Here the CDR3 DNA reads TGTGCCAGCAGCGCAAGCGGGAGTAGCTCCTACGAGCAGTACTTC. Translating it yields CASSASGSSSYEQYF.

The gene calls are TRBV13 and TRBJ1-5, with 10 positions matching TRBD1. The CDR3 totals 16 residues. Germline trimming cut 3 bases from V and 7 bases from J; bases unmatched to any gene: 9. CDR1 and CDR2 from the germline V gene are PRHDT and FYEKMQ (reference sequence). This CDR3 reads CASSFSTGGSRQPQHF. DNA of the CDR3: TGTGCCAGCAGCTTCTCGACAGGGGGCTCTCGACAGCCCCAGCATTTT. Variable domain in full (rest from reference TRBV13 and TRBJ1-5): AAGVIQSPRHLIKEKRETATLKCYPIPRHDTVYWYQQGPGQDPQFLISFYEKMQSDKGSIPDRFSAQQFSDYHSELNMSSLELGDSALYFCASSFSTGGSRQPQHFGDGTRLSIL.

This clonotype showed up many times. The V call is TRBV29-1, the J call TRBJ2-5; TRBD2 agrees at 9 bases. Germline assignment: CDR1 SQVTM and CDR2 ANQGSEA. Trimming at V came to 6 bases and at J to 3 bases, leaving 5 bases not matched to a gene. CDR3 length: 13 amino acids. CDR3 residues: CSVRAGGKETQYF. CDR3 in DNA: TGCAGCGTCCGAGCGGGGGGAAAAGAGACCCAGTACTTC.

The V gene is TRBV12-3 or TRBV12-4, the J gene TRBJ1-1, with D perhaps matching TRBD1 (5 bases). The CDR3 length is 11 residues. V lost 8 bases and J lost 6, with 10 bases in between. The CDR3 bases are TGTGCCAGCTGCGGGGCCTCTGAAGCTTTCTTT. It encodes CASCGASEAFF.

This clonotype came up many times. The rearrangement uses TRBV2 and TRBJ1-1, with a possible D match to TRBD1 (6 bases). Per germline, CDR1 SNHLY and CDR2 FYNNEI. V lost 6 bases and J 4 bases, leaving 15 bases between the germline ends. The CDR3 covers 14 residues. The CDR3 loop reads CASSENRESTEAFF. The CDR3 nucleotides are TGTGCCAGCAGCGAAAACAGGGAAAGCACTGAAGCTTTCTTT.

The V gene is TRBV5-6, the J gene TRBJ1-2; 8 bases are a match to TRBD1. With V trimmed by 2 bases and J by 12 bases, 9 bases remained unmatched. The germline V gene encodes CDR1 SGHDT and CDR2 YYEEEE. The CDR3 has 13 residues. The CDR3 DNA sequence: TGTGCCAGCAGCTTTGAGGCAGGGGGCAAGAACACCTTC. Translating gives CASSFEAGGKNTF.

This clonotype was seen repeatedly, ten times or more. The gene calls are TRBV2 and TRBJ1-1; 7 bases are shared with TRBD1. Looked up from germline, CDR1 is SNHLY and CDR2 is FYNNEI. The length of the CDR3 is 14 residues. V was clipped by 6 bases and J by 6 bases; unmatched bases: 10. DNA of the CDR3: TGTGCCAGCAGGGACAGGACTGGTGCGGCTGAAGCTTTCTTT. Its protein product is CASRDRTGAAEAFF.

The V and J genes are TRBV2 and TRBJ1-1; D not resolved. The CDR3 loop spans 14 amino acids. Germline V lookup: CDR1 SNHLY, CDR2 FYNNEI. The ends were cut back, 2 bases at V and 11 bases at J, with 18 bases in the middle. This chain's CDR3 is CASSEYAGVTGAFF. CDR3 nucleotides: TGTGCCAGCAGTGAATACGCAGGAGTCACGGGGGCTTTCTTT. The full variable domain, with the rest looked up from reference TRBV2 and TRBJ1-1, is EPEVTQTPSHQVTQMGQEVILRCVPISNHLYFYWYRQILGQKVEFLVSFYNNEISEKSEIFDDQFSVERPDGSNFTLKIRSTKLEDSAMYFCASSEYAGVTGAFFGQGTRLTVV.

The CDR3 region is CAASPHGETGNEQYF. CDR3 DNA: TGTGCCGCATCCCCGCACGGCGAAACAGGGAACGAGCAGTACTTC. The chain uses TRBV10-3 and TRBJ2-7, with TRBD1 as a possible D gene (6 bases). The germline V gene encodes CDR1 ENHRY and CDR2 SYGVKD. This CDR3 comprises 15 residues. Trimming took 11 bases from V and 5 from J, leaving 25 bases between them.

This clonotype was observed a handful of times. It may be a read error: a sequence one base away is much more abundant. The chain combines TRBV10-3 with TRBJ1-1; D gene uncertain. The length of the CDR3 is 14 residues. Trimming took 5 bases from V and 0 from J, leaving 10 bases between them. Germline CDR1 reads ENHRY; CDR2 reads SYGVKD. CDR3 bases: TGTGCCATCAGTTATTGGGCCTTGAACACTGAAGCTTTCTTT. Translating it yields CAISYWALNTEAFF.

The sample holds many counts of this clonotype. V gene TRBV10-3 combines with J gene TRBJ1-4; no clear D gene. The CDR3 length is 12 residues. The V end was cut by 1 base, the J end by 8 bases, with 5 bases between. Germline V gives CDR1 ENHRY, CDR2 SYGVKD. The CDR3 region is CAISEYGEKLFF. CDR3 coding DNA: TGTGCCATCAGTGAGTATGGAGAAAAACTGTTTTTT.

The chain links TRBV7-2 to TRBJ2-3; 7 nucleotides align to TRBD2. Germline CDR1 SGHTA, CDR2 FQGNSA. The V gene end was trimmed by 5 bases and the J gene end by 0 bases; junction bases not matched to a gene: 5. The CDR3 has 15 amino acids. This CDR3 is CASSLFSGSTDTQYF. CDR3 DNA: TGTGCCAGCAGCCTTTTTAGCGGGAGCACAGATACGCAGTATTTT.

This clonotype was recorded at least ten times. One end of the junction does not line up with germline, which may come from a read error. The V call is TRBV14, the J call TRBJ1-2; D gene ambiguous. Germline assignment: CDR1 SGHDN and CDR2 FVKESK. This CDR3 region has 12 residues. The CDR3: CASSQDWSGFTF. Here the CDR3 DNA reads TGTGCCAGCAGCCAAGATTGGAGCGGCTTCACCTTC.

This clonotype has ten or more counts. The V gene is TRBV9, the J gene TRBJ1-6; D is unclear. The CDR3 is 14 residues long. V was cut by 4 bases and J by 1 base, with 6 bases left in between. Germline CDR1 and CDR2: SGDLS and YYNGEE. CDR3 protein: CASSPSSYNSPLHF. DNA of the CDR3: TGTGCCAGCAGCCCAAGTTCCTATAATTCACCCCTCCACTTT.

Ten or more counts support this clonotype. The J gene is TRBJ2-5, the V gene TRBV12-3 or TRBV12-4, with 7 bases fitting TRBD1. V gave up 4 bases and J gave up 1 base; unmatched junction bases: 3. The CDR3 consists of 14 residues. CDR3 bases: TGTGCCAGCAGTTCGGGACAGTCCCAAGAGACCCAGTACTTC. Protein: CASSSGQSQETQYF.

V gene TRBV20-1 combines with J gene TRBJ2-7; 8 bases map to TRBD1. Germline V lookup: CDR1 DFQATT, CDR2 SNEGSKA (reference sequence). V gave up 0 bases and J gave up 5 bases; unmatched junction bases: 9. This CDR3 spans 15 amino acids. Here the CDR3 reads CSAREARTGRHEQYF. The CDR3 coding sequence is TGCAGTGCTAGAGAAGCCAGGACAGGGCGACACGAGCAGTACTTC.

The gene calls are TRBV7-6 and TRBJ1-2; D gene ambiguous. This CDR3 has 14 residues. In germline, CDR1 is SGHVS, CDR2 FNYEAQ. V lost 5 bases and J 6 bases, leaving 16 bases between the germline ends. The CDR3 nucleotides read TGTGCCAGCAGCCAGATAGCGGGGTTTAATGGCTACACCTTC. As protein: CASSQIAGFNGYTF.

The gene calls are TRBV20-1 and TRBJ2-2, with D uncertain. Trimming shortened V by 6 bases and J by 6 bases, and 14 bases separated the two germline ends. Per the germline V gene, CDR1 is DFQATT and CDR2 is SNEGSKA (reference sequence). The CDR3 has 13 residues. In DNA, the CDR3 is TGCAGTGCAAGGGTTAATCGGGCCGGGGAGCTGTTTTTT. This translates into CSARVNRAGELFF.

The J gene is TRBJ1-1, the V gene TRBV7-2; TRBD1 is a possible D gene (6 bases). CDR1 SGHTA and CDR2 FQGNSA come from the germline V gene. V lost 5 bases to trimming and J lost 2 bases, with 18 bases between them. The length of the CDR3 is 16 residues. CDR3 protein: CASSEGQLGVNTEAFF. Written as DNA, the CDR3 is TGTGCCAGCAGCGAAGGACAGCTGGGGGTAAACACTGAAGCTTTCTTT.

This clonotype came up many times. The rearrangement links TRBV9 to TRBJ2-2, with D unresolved. The ends were cut back, 0 bases at V and 5 bases at J, with 8 bases in the middle. The CDR3 totals 14 residues. Per the germline V gene, CDR1 is SGDLS and CDR2 is YYNGEE. The DNA of the CDR3 is TGTGCCAGCAGCGTAGGCTCCGGGACCGGGGAGCTGTTTTTT. It specifies CASSVGSGTGELFF.

The chain recombines TRBV19 with TRBJ1-2; TRBD1 matches at 7 bases. Unmatched junction bases numbered 10, after V lost 7 bases and J lost 5 bases. Germline assignment: CDR1 LNHDA and CDR2 SQIVND (reference sequence). This CDR3 contains 14 residues. The CDR3 bases are TGTGCCAGTAAGGCAGCAGGGGGATCGTATGGCTACACCTTC. This translates into CASKAAGGSYGYTF.

The chain joins TRBV20-1 to TRBJ2-7, with D perhaps TRBD2 (5 bases). The V gene's germline CDR1 is DFQATT and CDR2 SNEGSKA (reference sequence). CDR3 size: 17 residues. The V end was cut by 6 bases, the J end by 6 bases, with 30 bases between. The CDR3 reads CSATTASATGRGVEQYF. The CDR3 coding sequence is TGCAGTGCAACAACTGCCAGCGCTACCGGCCGGGGTGTCGAGCAGTACTTC.

V gene TRBV25-1 combines with J gene TRBJ2-5; 12 bases map to TRBD2. V dropped 4 bases and J dropped 5; count of bases not matched to a gene: 14. The CDR3 consists of 18 residues. The germline V gene encodes CDR1 MGHDK and CDR2 SYGVNS. Here the CDR3 reads CASSVGQGRTSGIETQYF. The CDR3 DNA reads TGTGCCAGCAGTGTGGGACAGGGGAGGACTAGCGGGATCGAGACCCAGTACTTC.

The chain recombines TRBV18 with TRBJ1-5; 7 nucleotides match TRBD1. Germline values: CDR1 KGHSH, CDR2 LQKENI. The CDR3 loop spans 16 amino acids. Trimming at V came to 3 bases and at J to 0 bases, leaving 5 bases not matched to a gene. The chain's CDR3 is CASSPVTGNSNQPQHF. The CDR3 DNA reads TGTGCCAGCTCACCCGTGACAGGGAATAGCAATCAGCCCCAGCATTTT.

The chain is built from TRBV10-3 and TRBJ1-5; perhaps TRBD1 as D (5 bases). Germline V CDR1 and CDR2: ENHRY, SYGVKD. Trimming took off 4 bases at V and 3 bases at J, with 10 bases between the two ends. This CDR3 has 14 residues. In nucleotides, the CDR3 is TGTGCCATCAGTGTCCGGGGGGACAATCAGCCCCAGCATTTT. Its translation is CAISVRGDNQPQHF.

In this sample, this clonotype turned up once. The CDR3 does not end in the conserved phenylalanine or tryptophan, so this is likely a read error. The chain is built from TRBV9 and TRBJ1-2, with TRBD1 matching 8 bases. The ends lost 0 bases at V and 8 bases at J; junction bases unmatched: 6. The length of the CDR3 is 14 residues. Germline-derived CDR1 and CDR2 are SGDLS and YYNGEE. The CDR3 loop is CASSVGRGLGGYTL. The DNA of the CDR3 is TGTGCCAGCAGCGTAGGCAGGGGGCTGGGCGGCTACACCCTC.

The V gene is TRBV5-1, the J gene TRBJ2-2; 7 bases agree with TRBD1. The germline V gene has CDR1 SGHRS and CDR2 YFSETQ. J gave up 5 bases and V 4 bases, and 8 bases lay outside the gene matches. This CDR3 has 15 amino acids. The CDR3 sequence: CASSMDRPLTGELFF. In DNA form, the CDR3 reads TGCGCCAGCAGCATGGACAGGCCGTTAACCGGGGAGCTGTTTTTT.